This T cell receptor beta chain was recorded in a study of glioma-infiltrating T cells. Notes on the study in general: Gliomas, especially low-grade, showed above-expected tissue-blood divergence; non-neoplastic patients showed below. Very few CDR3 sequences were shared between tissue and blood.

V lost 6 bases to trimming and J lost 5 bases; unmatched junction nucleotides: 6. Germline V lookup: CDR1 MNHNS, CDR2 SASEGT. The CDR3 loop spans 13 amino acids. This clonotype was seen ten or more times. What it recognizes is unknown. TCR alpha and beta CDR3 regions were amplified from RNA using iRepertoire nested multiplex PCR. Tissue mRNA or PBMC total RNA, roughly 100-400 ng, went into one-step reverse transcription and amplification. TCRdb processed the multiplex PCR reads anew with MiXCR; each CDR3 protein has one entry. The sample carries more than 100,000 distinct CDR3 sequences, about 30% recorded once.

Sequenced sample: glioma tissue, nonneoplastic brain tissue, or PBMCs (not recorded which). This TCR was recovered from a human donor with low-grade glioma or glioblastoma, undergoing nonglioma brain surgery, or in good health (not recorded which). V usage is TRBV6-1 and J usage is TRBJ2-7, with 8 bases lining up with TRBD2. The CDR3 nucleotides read TGTGCCAGCAGCGTACTAGCGGTCCACGAGCAGTACTTC. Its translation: CASSVLAVHEQYF.